This TCR beta chain was captured in a study of Graves' ophthalmopathy and Graves' hyperthyroidism. The wider study: Peripheral blood sampling occurred at initial diagnosis, before any treatment.

Ineligible for inclusion were patients with other autoimmune diseases, uncontrolled infections, pregnancy or lactation. A volume of 9.5 to 10 ml of fresh peripheral blood supplied the PBMCs. This clonotype was seen repeatedly, ten times or more. Its antigen is not known. The authors amplified TCR beta CDR3 regions from RNA transcripts. First-round RT-PCR relied on HTBI primers, and a second-round multiplex PCR came next. TCRdb recomputed calls from the multiplex PCR reads with MiXCR, one row per CDR3 protein. The profile shows 200,000 to 250,000 distinct CDR3 sequences, roughly a fifth of them singletons. Germline V gives CDR1 SQVTM, CDR2 ANQGSEA. The CDR3 totals 13 residues. The V and J ends lost 6 bases and 5 bases, in that order; junction bases with no gene match: 1. Findings and caveats of the study: Most thyroid-expanded clonotypes exceeding 0.001 frequency were also found in blood.

Specimen: peripheral blood. This receptor was obtained from a woman between 50 and 59 years old with Graves' ophthalmopathy. This chain connects TRBV29-1 to TRBJ1-6; 10 bases fit TRBD1. The CDR3 nucleotides are TGCAGCGTAGGGACAGGGGATAATTCACCCCTCCACTTT. It codes for CSVGTGDNSPLHF.